These T cell receptor beta chains were read from a single sample in a study of identical twins. From the 5' RACE reads, TCRdb called clonotypes with MiXCR, one entry per CDR3 protein. The data hold about 520,000 distinct CDR3 sequences, with approximately 22% observed a single time. These records were also assigned to another study, of T cells expressing NK-cell markers.

The sample taken for sequencing was CD4+ T cells sorted from blood. These receptors were obtained from a woman aged 18-29 years in good health. CDR3s include the opening cysteine and the closing phenylalanine or tryptophan. Fields, in order: V gene, clone size, D gene, J gene, CDR3 protein, CDR3 DNA. D genes are given only for firm matches. Some rows mark clone size as missing; the rest say once, few, many or name a class of expanded clone.

TRBV12-3/TRBV12-4	few	TRBD2	TRBJ2-5	CASSPGLDGETQYF	TGTGCCAGCAGCCCAGGACTAGACGGCGAGACCCAGTACTTC
TRBV20-1	NA	NA	TRBJ1-1	CSARVNRRFTEAFF	TGCAGTGCTAGAGTTAACAGGAGATTCACTGAAGCTTTCTTT
TRBV20-1	few	NA	TRBJ1-1	CSVAYGSTEAFF	TGCAGTGTGGCGTATGGAAGCACTGAAGCTTTCTTT
TRBV6-5	many	NA	TRBJ1-1	CASSYSTGREAFF	TGTGCCAGCAGTTACTCGACGGGGCGTGAAGCTTTCTTT
TRBV12-3/TRBV12-4	NA	TRBD2	TRBJ2-1	CASSSGTSGFNEQFF	TGTGCCAGCAGCTCCGGGACTAGCGGATTCAATGAGCAGTTCTTC
TRBV20-1	few	TRBD2	TRBJ2-5	CSAPGTNQETQYF	TGCAGTGCACCGGGGACTAACCAAGAGACCCAGTACTTC
TRBV7-7	once	NA	TRBJ2-2	CASSLAAERGELFF	TGTGCTAGCAGCTTAGCCGCAGAAAGAGGGGAGCTGTTTTTT
TRBV7-3	few	NA	TRBJ1-2	CASSPTGRVIGYTF	TGTGCCAGCAGCCCCACCGGGAGGGTTATTGGCTACACCTTC
TRBV6-5	NA	TRBD1	TRBJ2-7	CASSYGTGFSYEQYF	TGTGCCAGCAGTTACGGGACAGGGTTCTCGTACGAGCAGTACTTC
TRBV2	NA	TRBD1	TRBJ2-6	CASSGQGSTRPGANVLTF	TGTGCCAGCAGTGGACAGGGGTCCACCCGTCCTGGGGCCAACGTCCTGACTTTC
TRBV10-3	NA	TRBD1	TRBJ2-5	CAISEDRGEATQYF	TGTGCCATCAGTGAGGACAGGGGAGAAGCGACCCAGTACTTC
TRBV24-1	NA	TRBD1	TRBJ2-2	CATSERPGQGNTGELFF	TGTGCCACCAGTGAAAGACCGGGACAGGGGAACACCGGGGAGCTGTTTTTT
TRBV10-3	few	NA	TRBJ2-1	CAISESRWGQFF	TGTGCCATCAGTGAGTCGAGGTGGGGGCAGTTCTTC
TRBV12-3/TRBV12-4	NA	NA	TRBJ2-5	CASSFIVIRGQETQYF	TGTGCCAGCAGTTTTATAGTCATCAGGGGCCAAGAGACCCAGTACTTC